This T cell receptor beta chain was observed in a study of response to subunit inactivated influenza vaccine. General study points: The authors proposed limited new T cell recruitment per seasonal influenza vaccination.

This CDR3 contains 18 residues. V shed 4 bases and J 2 bases; nucleotides not matched to a gene: 13. From germline, CDR1 is SGHAT and CDR2 FQNNGV. There are a few counts of this clonotype. Its antigen is as yet unknown. TCRdb analysed the RT-PCR reads with MiXCR anew, one entry per CDR3 protein. The table has some 800,000 distinct CDR3 sequences, 20% to 25% seen once; the top ten hold 10% to 13%. The V and J genes are TRBV11-2 and TRBJ2-3, with 9 bases that match TRBD2. The receptor was derived from a man aged 50 to 59 who received an inactivated influenza vaccine. The input for sequencing was PBMCs from blood, taken roughly 5 days after vaccination. CDR3 coding DNA: TGTGCCAGCAGCTGGGGCGGTATCAGCGGGGGGCCCACAGATACGCAGTATTTT. Protein: CASSWGGISGGPTDTQYF. Full variable domain (rest looked up from reference TRBV11-2 and TRBJ2-3): EAGVAQSPRYKIIEKRQSVAFWCNPISGHATLYWYQQILGQGPKLLIQFQNNGVVDDSQLPKDRFSAERLKGVDSTLKIQPAKLEDSAVYLCASSWGGISGGPTDTQYFGPGTRLTVL.